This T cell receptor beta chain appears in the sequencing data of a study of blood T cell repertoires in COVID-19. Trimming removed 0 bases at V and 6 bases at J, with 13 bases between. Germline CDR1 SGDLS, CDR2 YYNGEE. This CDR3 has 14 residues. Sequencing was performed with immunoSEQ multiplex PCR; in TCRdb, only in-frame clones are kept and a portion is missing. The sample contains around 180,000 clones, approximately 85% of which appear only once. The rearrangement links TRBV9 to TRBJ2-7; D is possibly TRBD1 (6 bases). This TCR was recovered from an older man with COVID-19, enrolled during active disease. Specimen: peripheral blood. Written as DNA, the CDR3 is TGTGCCAGCAGCGTAGAACAGGGTGGGGGCGAGCAGTACTTC. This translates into CASSVEQGGGEQYF.